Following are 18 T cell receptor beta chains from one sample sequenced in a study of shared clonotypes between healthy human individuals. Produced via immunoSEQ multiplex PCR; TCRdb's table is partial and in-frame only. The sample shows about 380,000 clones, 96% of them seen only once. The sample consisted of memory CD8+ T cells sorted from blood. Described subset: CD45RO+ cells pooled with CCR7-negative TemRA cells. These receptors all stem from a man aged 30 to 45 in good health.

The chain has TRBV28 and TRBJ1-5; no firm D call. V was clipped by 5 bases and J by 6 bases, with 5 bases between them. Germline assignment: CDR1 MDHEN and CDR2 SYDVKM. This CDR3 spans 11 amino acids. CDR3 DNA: TGTGCCAGCAGTAACAGTCAGCCCCAGCATTTT. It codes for CASSNSQPQHF.

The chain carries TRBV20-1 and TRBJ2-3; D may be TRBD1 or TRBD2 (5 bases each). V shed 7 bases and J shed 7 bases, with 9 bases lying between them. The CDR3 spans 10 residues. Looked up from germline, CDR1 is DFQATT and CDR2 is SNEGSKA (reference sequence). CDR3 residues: CSVQGHTQYF. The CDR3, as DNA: TGCAGTGTCCAGGGACATACGCAGTATTTT.

The CDR3 coding sequence is TGTGCCAGTAGTTGGACAGGGATTGAGACCCAGTACTTC. Translation gives CASSWTGIETQYF. V is TRBV19 and J is TRBJ2-5, with 8 positions matching TRBD1. V lost 5 bases to trimming and J lost 5 bases; unmatched junction nucleotides: 4. CDR1 and CDR2 from the germline V gene are LNHDA and SQIVND (reference sequence). This CDR3 region has 13 residues.

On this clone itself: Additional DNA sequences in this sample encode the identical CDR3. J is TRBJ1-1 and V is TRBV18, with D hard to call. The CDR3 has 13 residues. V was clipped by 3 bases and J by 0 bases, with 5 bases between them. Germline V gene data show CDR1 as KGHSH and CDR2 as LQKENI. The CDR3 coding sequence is TGTGCCAGCTCACCGGGTCTGAACACTGAAGCTTTCTTT. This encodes CASSPGLNTEAFF.

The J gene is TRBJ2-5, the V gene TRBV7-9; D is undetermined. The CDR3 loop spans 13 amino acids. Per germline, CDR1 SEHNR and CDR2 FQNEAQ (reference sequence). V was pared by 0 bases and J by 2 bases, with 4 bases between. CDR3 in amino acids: CASSLAIQETQYF. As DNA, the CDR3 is TGTGCCAGCAGCTTAGCCATTCAAGAGACCCAGTACTTC. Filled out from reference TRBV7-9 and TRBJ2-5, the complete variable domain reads DTGVSQNPRHKITKRGQNVTFRCDPISEHNRLYWYRQTLGQGPEFLTYFQNEAQLEKSRLLSDRFSAERPKGSFSTLEIQRTEQGDSAMYLCASSLAIQETQYFGPGTRLLVL.

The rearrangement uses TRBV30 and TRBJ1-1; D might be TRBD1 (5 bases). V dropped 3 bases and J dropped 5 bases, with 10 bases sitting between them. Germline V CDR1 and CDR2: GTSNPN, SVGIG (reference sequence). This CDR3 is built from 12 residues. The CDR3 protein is CAWRQGGTEAFF. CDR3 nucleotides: TGTGCCTGGAGGCAGGGTGGGACTGAAGCTTTCTTT.

The CDR3 sequence is CASSLIGPSYEQYF. Written as DNA, the CDR3 is TGCGCCAGCAGCTTGATAGGGCCGTCCTACGAGCAGTACTTC. The rearrangement joins TRBV5-1 to TRBJ2-7; D gene uncertain. The CDR3 sequence is 14 residues long. The V and J ends lost 1 base and 1 base respectively, with 9 bases between them. CDR1 and CDR2 from the germline V gene are SGHRS and YFSETQ.

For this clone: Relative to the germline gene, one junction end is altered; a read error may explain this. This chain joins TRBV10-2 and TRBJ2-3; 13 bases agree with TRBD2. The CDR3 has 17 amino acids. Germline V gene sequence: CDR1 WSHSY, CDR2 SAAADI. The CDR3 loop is CASIESGLAGDIDTQYF. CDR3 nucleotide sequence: TGCGCCAGCATTGAGAGTGGACTAGCGGGAGACATAGATACGCAGTATTTT.

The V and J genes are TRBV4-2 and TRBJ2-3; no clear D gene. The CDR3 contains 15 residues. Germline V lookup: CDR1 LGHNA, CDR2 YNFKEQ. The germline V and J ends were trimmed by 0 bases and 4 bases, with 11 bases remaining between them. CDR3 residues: CASSQDEQPSDTQYF. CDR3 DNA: TGTGCCAGCAGCCAAGACGAACAACCTTCAGATACGCAGTATTTT.

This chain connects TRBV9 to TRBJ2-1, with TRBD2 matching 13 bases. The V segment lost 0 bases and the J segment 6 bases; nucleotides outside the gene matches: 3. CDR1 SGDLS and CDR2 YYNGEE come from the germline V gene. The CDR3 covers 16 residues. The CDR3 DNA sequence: TGTGCCAGCAGCGTAGGGAGGACTAGCGGGAGCAATGAGCAGTTCTTC. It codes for CASSVGRTSGSNEQFF.

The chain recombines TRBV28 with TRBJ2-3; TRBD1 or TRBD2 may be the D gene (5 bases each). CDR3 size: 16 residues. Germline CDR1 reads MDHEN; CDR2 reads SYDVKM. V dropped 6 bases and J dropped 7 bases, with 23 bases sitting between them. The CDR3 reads CASRKTGIPGLNTQYF. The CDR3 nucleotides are TGTGCCAGCAGAAAAACAGGTATCCCAGGACTGAATACGCAGTATTTT.

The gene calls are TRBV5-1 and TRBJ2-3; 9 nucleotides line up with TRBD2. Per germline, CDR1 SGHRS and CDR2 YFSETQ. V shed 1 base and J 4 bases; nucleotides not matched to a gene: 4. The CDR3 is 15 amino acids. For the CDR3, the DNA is TGCGCCAGCAGCTTGCCTCTAGCGGGATCAGATACGCAGTATTTT. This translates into CASSLPLAGSDTQYF.

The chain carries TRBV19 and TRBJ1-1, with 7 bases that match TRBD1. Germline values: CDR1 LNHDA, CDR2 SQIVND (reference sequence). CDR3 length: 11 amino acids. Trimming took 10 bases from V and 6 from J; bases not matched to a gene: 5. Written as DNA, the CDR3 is TGTGCCATCAAGAGGGGGCCTGAAGCTTTCTTT. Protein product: CAIKRGPEAFF. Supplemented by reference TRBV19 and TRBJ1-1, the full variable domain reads DGGITQSPKYLFRKEGQNVTLSCEQNLNHDAMYWYRQDPGQGLRLIYYSQIVNDFQKGDIAEGYSVSREKKESFPLTVTSAQKNPTAFYLCAIKRGPEAFFGQGTRLTVV.

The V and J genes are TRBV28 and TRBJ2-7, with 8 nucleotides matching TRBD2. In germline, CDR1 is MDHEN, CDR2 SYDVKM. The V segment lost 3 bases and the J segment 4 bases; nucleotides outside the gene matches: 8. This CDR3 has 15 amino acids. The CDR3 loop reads CASSFPTSGPYEQYF. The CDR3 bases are TGTGCCAGCAGTTTCCCCACTAGCGGACCTTACGAGCAGTACTTC.

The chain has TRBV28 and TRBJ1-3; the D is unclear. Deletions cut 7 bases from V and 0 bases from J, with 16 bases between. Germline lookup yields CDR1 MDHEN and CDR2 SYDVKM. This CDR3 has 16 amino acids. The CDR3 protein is CASTLGSFFSGNTIYF. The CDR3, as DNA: TGTGCCAGCACCTTGGGATCCTTTTTCTCTGGAAACACCATATATTTT.

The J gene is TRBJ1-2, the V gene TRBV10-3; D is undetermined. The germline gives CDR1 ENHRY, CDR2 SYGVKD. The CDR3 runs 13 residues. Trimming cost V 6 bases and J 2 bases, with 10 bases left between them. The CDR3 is CAIRPTENYGYTF. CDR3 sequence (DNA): TGTGCCATCAGGCCTACAGAGAACTATGGCTACACCTTC.

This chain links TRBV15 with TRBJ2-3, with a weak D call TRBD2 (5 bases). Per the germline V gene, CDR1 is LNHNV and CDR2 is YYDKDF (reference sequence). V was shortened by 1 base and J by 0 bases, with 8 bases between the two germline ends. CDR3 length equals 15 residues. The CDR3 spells CATSRAGESTDTQYF. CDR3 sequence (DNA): TGTGCCACCAGCAGAGCCGGGGAGAGCACAGATACGCAGTATTTT.

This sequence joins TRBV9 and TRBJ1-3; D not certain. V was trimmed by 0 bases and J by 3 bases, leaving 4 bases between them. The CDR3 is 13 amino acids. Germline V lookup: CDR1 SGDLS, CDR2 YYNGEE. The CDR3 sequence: CASSVDSGNTIYF. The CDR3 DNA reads TGTGCCAGCAGCGTAGACAGTGGAAACACCATATATTTT.